This TCR beta chain appears in the sequencing data of a study of OX40 agonist ivuxolimab in advanced cancers. In the study overall: Ivuxolimab was a fully human IgG2 agonistic monoclonal antibody targeting the costimulatory receptor OX40 (CD134). Intravenous ivuxolimab was administered to patients every 2 weeks at six dose levels: 0.01, 0.1, 0.3, 1.5, 3 and 10 mg/kg. Of the approximately 53 patients in dose escalation, approximately 20 had hepatocellular carcinoma, some 15 had melanoma, 9 had renal cell carcinoma and 9 had head and neck cancer. In the dose-escalation cohort, 75% to 90% of patients were male, and the mean age was roughly 60 years with a range of roughly 20 to 85. Patients were allowed to have had prior anti-PD-1, anti-PD-L1 or anti-CTLA-4 therapy, and approximately 41% of the dose-escalation patients had previously received checkpoint inhibitors. Three dose-escalation patients achieved partial responses, one with hepatocellular carcinoma and two with cutaneous melanoma. Peripheral TCRbeta sequencing was intended to test whether TCR sequence diversity was altered and clonal T-cell expansion was caused by ivuxolimab. The paper covers the monotherapy dose-escalation part of the phase I ivuxolimab trial, which included N of about 56 patients. General conclusions and limits of the study: On average, CD8+ T cells showed more expanded clones than CD4+ T cells after ivuxolimab. Antigen specificity was not determined for the clonally expanded peripheral T cells. Low levels of normalized T-cell clonal expansion were also seen in some nonresponding patients. In partial responders in the 0.1-3.0 mg/kg groups, normalized peripheral clonal expansion was found to be among the lowest, especially among CD8+ T cells. At doses of 0.1 to 3.0 mg/kg, clonal expansion of both CD4+ and CD8+ T cells in blood was seen between baseline and week 6.

The trial excluded patients who had a history of autoimmune disease or were on systemic immunosuppression. Peripheral blood for TCR sequencing was collected from all dose cohorts at baseline, on cycle 4 day 1, and on cycle 7 day 1. The samples were taken from a phase I, first-in-human, multicenter, open-label dose-escalation trial of ivuxolimab. Adults with locally advanced or metastatic melanoma, renal cell, hepatocellular, or head and neck squamous cell carcinoma were enrolled in the trial. CD4+ and CD8+ T cells were sorted separately from peripheral blood before TCR sequencing. The germline V gene sets CDR1 to MGHRA and CDR2 to YSYEKL. Measured from the cysteine to the phenylalanine, the CDR3 is 15 residues long. Only the CDR3 part of the read is kept: 45 bases, read in frame from the first base. V was cut back by 4 bases and J by 3 bases, leaving a gap of 15 bases between them. Concerning this clone: Its target antigen remains unknown. Nothing much larger sits one base from this clone, and base qualities are not available.

To sequence the TCRbeta CDR3 region, genomic DNA was isolated from the sorted cells. The immunoSEQ Assay was used to sequence the TCRbeta CDR3 regions. TCRdb re-hosts the immuneACCESS table, in-frame sequences only. Its copies lack some clones; in the studies checked, an unresolved V gene accounts for under half of them, and the cause for the rest is not known. For this sample the table gives about 67,000 clones, of which 85% to 90% were detected only once. Around 0.63% of the sample lies in the top ten. Here the sequenced sample was CD4+ or CD8+ T cells sorted from blood, taken in a trial of the OX40 agonist ivuxolimab. The V and J segments used are TRBV4-1 and TRBJ1-1; a tentative D match to TRBD1 spans 6 bases. The source of this sequence is an adult with an advanced solid tumor such as melanoma, head and neck, liver or kidney cancer. The base sequence is TGCGCCAGCAGCCCCCCAACAGGGAGGGACACTGAAGCTTTCTTT. This translates into CASSPPTGRDTEAFF.